One and the same sample provided the 3 T cell receptor beta chains below, sequenced in a study of cytomegalovirus exposure and HLA in healthy donors. Generated by immunoSEQ multiplex PCR, the TCRdb table keeps only in-frame clones and is missing some. The table lists about 180,000 clones, 80% to 90% of them singletons. The sequenced sample was PBMCs. Receptor source: a young woman in good health and CMV-seronegative.

V gene TRBV5-4 combines with J gene TRBJ1-2; D unclear. V was cut by 4 bases and J by 6 bases, with 13 bases left in between. Germline V lookup: CDR1 SGHNT, CDR2 YYREEE (reference sequence). The CDR3 totals 13 residues. CDR3: CASSPEREDGYTF. CDR3 nucleotide sequence: TGTGCCAGCAGCCCCGAGAGGGAGGATGGCTACACCTTC.

This chain connects TRBV7-8 to TRBJ2-2; a possible D gene is TRBD1 (6 bases). V was pared by 5 bases and J by 4 bases, with 14 bases between. Germline CDR1 and CDR2: SGHVS and FQNEAQ. The CDR3 spans 15 residues. The DNA for the CDR3 is TGTGCCAGCAGCGTAACAGGGTCCGGCACCGGGGAGCTGTTTTTT. Protein sequence: CASSVTGSGTGELFF.

The rearrangement links TRBV5-6 to TRBJ1-2, with 8 bases that match TRBD1. CDR3 size: 13 residues. Germline V gives CDR1 SGHDT, CDR2 YYEEEE. V trimming: 4 bases; J trimming: 8 bases; junction bases outside the gene matches: 7. The CDR3 reads CASSLHRGSGYTF. The CDR3, as DNA: TGTGCCAGCAGCCTGCACAGGGGGAGCGGCTACACCTTC.